The rows below give T cell receptor beta chains drawn from one sample of a study of blood T cell repertoires in COVID-19. Clones were read by immunoSEQ multiplex PCR, and TCRdb kept only the in-frame ones, dropping some. The top ten clones hold around 8% of a sample with approximately 120,000 clones, 84% of them seen once. Input material: peripheral blood. These receptors were collected from a woman older than 75 with active or convalescent COVID-19. Both conserved end residues are part of each CDR3. The D gene is left open where the match is weak. The size entry is marked missing in some rows and otherwise reads once, few, many or a size class.

D gene: TRBD2; V gene: TRBV5-1; J gene: TRBJ2-7; clone size: .; CDR3 protein: CASSPPRDYGLEQYF; CDR3 DNA: TGCGCCAGCAGCCCCCCCCGGGACTACGGACTCGAGCAGTACTTC
D gene: TRBD2; V gene: TRBV27; J gene: TRBJ2-5; clone size: few; CDR3 protein: CASSLSAGGLQETQYF; CDR3 DNA: TGTGCCAGCAGTTTGTCAGCGGGAGGTTTGCAAGAGACCCAGTACTTC
D gene: .; V gene: TRBV3-1/TRBV3-2; J gene: TRBJ1-1; clone size: few; CDR3 protein: CASINSEGRTEAFF; CDR3 DNA: TGTGCCAGCATAAATTCGGAGGGAAGGACTGAAGCTTTCTTT
D gene: TRBD1; V gene: TRBV5-1; J gene: TRBJ1-1; clone size: .; CDR3 protein: CASSSAGTGIYEAFF; CDR3 DNA: TGCGCCAGCAGCTCAGCCGGGACAGGGATATATGAAGCTTTCTTT
D gene: .; V gene: TRBV12-5; J gene: TRBJ2-1; clone size: .; CDR3 protein: CASRLSLADLSYNEQFF; CDR3 DNA: TGTGCTAGCAGACTAAGTTTGGCGGACCTCTCCTACAATGAGCAGTTCTTC
D gene: TRBD2; V gene: TRBV15; J gene: TRBJ2-1; clone size: .; CDR3 protein: CATSRDRGSGRVSEQFF; CDR3 DNA: TGTGCCACCAGCAGAGATAGAGGTAGCGGGAGGGTTAGTGAGCAGTTCTTC
D gene: TRBD1; V gene: TRBV27; J gene: TRBJ1-4; clone size: .; CDR3 protein: CASSLYGTGAEKLFF; CDR3 DNA: TGTGCCAGCAGTTTATATGGGACAGGGGCTGAAAAACTGTTTTTT
D gene: TRBD1; V gene: TRBV28; J gene: TRBJ1-5; clone size: many; CDR3 protein: CASNHVRRTGVYSNQPQHF; CDR3 DNA: TGTGCCAGCAACCACGTTCGCCGGACAGGGGTTTATAGCAATCAGCCCCAGCATTTT
D gene: TRBD1; V gene: TRBV7-2; J gene: TRBJ1-2; clone size: once; CDR3 protein: CASSLGGTGYGYTF; CDR3 DNA: TGTGCCAGCAGCTTAGGGGGGACAGGCTATGGCTACACCTTC
D gene: TRBD1; V gene: TRBV19; J gene: TRBJ1-3; clone size: .; CDR3 protein: CASSILGQRSGNTIYF; CDR3 DNA: TGTGCCAGTAGTATTCTGGGACAGCGCTCTGGAAACACCATATATTTT
D gene: TRBD2; V gene: TRBV10-3; J gene: TRBJ2-2; clone size: few; CDR3 protein: CAITGTITGELFF; CDR3 DNA: TGTGCCATCACCGGGACTATTACCGGGGAGCTGTTTTTT
D gene: TRBD1; V gene: TRBV10-2; J gene: TRBJ2-3; clone size: .; CDR3 protein: CASTQGAGDTQYF; CDR3 DNA: TGCGCCAGCACACAGGGGGCGGGAGATACGCAGTATTTT
D gene: TRBD1; V gene: TRBV5-8; J gene: TRBJ1-2; clone size: once; CDR3 protein: CASSLTTGDYYGYTF; CDR3 DNA: TGTGCCAGCAGCTTGACGACAGGGGACTACTATGGCTACACCTTC
D gene: TRBD2; V gene: TRBV2; J gene: TRBJ2-5; clone size: .; CDR3 protein: CASSGTSGRETQYF; CDR3 DNA: TGTGCCAGCAGTGGGACTAGCGGCCGAGAGACCCAGTACTTC
D gene: TRBD2; V gene: TRBV7-2; J gene: TRBJ2-1; clone size: .; CDR3 protein: CASSLTGGLAGLNEQFF; CDR3 DNA: TGTGCCAGCAGCCTCACGGGGGGCCTAGCGGGGCTCAATGAGCAGTTCTTC
D gene: TRBD1; V gene: TRBV7-9; J gene: TRBJ1-3; clone size: .; CDR3 protein: CASSPGTGWHTIYF; CDR3 DNA: TGTGCCAGCAGCCCGGGGACAGGGTGGCACACCATATATTTT
D gene: TRBD2; V gene: TRBV5-1; J gene: TRBJ2-5; clone size: .; CDR3 protein: CASSLTSGSETQYF; CDR3 DNA: TGCGCCAGCAGCTTGACTAGCGGCTCAGAGACCCAGTACTTC
D gene: TRBD2; V gene: TRBV28; J gene: TRBJ2-1; clone size: .; CDR3 protein: CATGLAHNEQFF; CDR3 DNA: TGTGCCACCGGACTAGCCCACAATGAGCAGTTCTTC
D gene: TRBD1; V gene: TRBV2; J gene: TRBJ2-5; clone size: .; CDR3 protein: CASRRDSRETQYF; CDR3 DNA: TGTGCCAGCAGAAGGGACAGCCGGGAGACCCAGTACTTC
D gene: TRBD1; V gene: TRBV2; J gene: TRBJ2-2; clone size: .; CDR3 protein: CASSPQGAFGTGELFF; CDR3 DNA: TGTGCCAGCAGTCCACAGGGGGCGTTTGGCACCGGGGAGCTGTTTTTT
D gene: TRBD1; V gene: TRBV19; J gene: TRBJ2-7; clone size: .; CDR3 protein: CASRPGTGTYEQYF; CDR3 DNA: TGTGCCAGTAGACCCGGGACAGGTACCTACGAGCAGTACTTC
D gene: TRBD2; V gene: TRBV27; J gene: TRBJ2-1; clone size: few; CDR3 protein: CASSLLGLAGNYNEQFF; CDR3 DNA: TGTGCCAGCAGTTTACTAGGACTAGCGGGGAATTACAATGAGCAGTTCTTC
D gene: TRBD2; V gene: TRBV7-9; J gene: TRBJ2-3; clone size: .; CDR3 protein: CASSSGTSAGDTQYF; CDR3 DNA: TGTGCCAGCAGCAGCGGGACTTCCGCCGGGGATACGCAGTATTTT
D gene: .; V gene: TRBV28; J gene: TRBJ1-6; clone size: .; CDR3 protein: CASSLTLRSPLHF; CDR3 DNA: TGTGCCAGCAGTTTAACACTGCGGTCACCCCTCCACTTT
D gene: .; V gene: TRBV27; J gene: TRBJ2-7; clone size: few; CDR3 protein: CASSLSNAVSYEQYF; CDR3 DNA: TGTGCCAGCAGTTTATCGAATGCAGTCTCCTACGAGCAGTACTTC
D gene: TRBD1; V gene: TRBV11-2; J gene: TRBJ1-1; clone size: .; CDR3 protein: CASSSRTGRAFF; CDR3 DNA: TGTGCCAGCAGCTCACGGACAGGGAGAGCTTTCTTT
D gene: TRBD2; V gene: TRBV15; J gene: TRBJ2-7; clone size: .; CDR3 protein: CATSRTAGGPYEQYF; CDR3 DNA: TGTGCCACCAGCAGGACAGCGGGAGGGCCCTACGAGCAGTACTTC
D gene: TRBD1; V gene: TRBV6-6; J gene: TRBJ2-7; clone size: .; CDR3 protein: CASSPGTGGSYEQYF; CDR3 DNA: TGTGCCAGCAGTCCAGGGACAGGGGGATCCTACGAGCAGTACTTC
D gene: TRBD1; V gene: TRBV28; J gene: TRBJ1-5; clone size: .; CDR3 protein: CASSGGTGWSNQPQHF; CDR3 DNA: TGTGCCAGCAGTGGCGGGACAGGGTGGAGCAATCAGCCCCAGCATTTT
D gene: .; V gene: TRBV28; J gene: TRBJ1-2; clone size: .; CDR3 protein: CASSLTGNYGYTF; CDR3 DNA: TGTGCCAGCAGTTTAACGGGGAACTATGGCTACACCTTC
D gene: .; V gene: TRBV29-1; J gene: TRBJ1-2; clone size: .; CDR3 protein: CSVEGRGTRGYTF; CDR3 DNA: TGCAGCGTTGAGGGCAGGGGAACGAGGGGCTACACCTTC
D gene: .; V gene: TRBV28; J gene: TRBJ2-5; clone size: once; CDR3 protein: CAIGLPGVETQYF; CDR3 DNA: TGTGCCATCGGTCTCCCAGGGGTGGAGACCCAGTACTTC
D gene: TRBD2; V gene: TRBV19; J gene: TRBJ2-2; clone size: .; CDR3 protein: CASSPQGLAGGPGGELFF; CDR3 DNA: TGTGCCAGTAGCCCTCAGGGACTAGCGGGAGGGCCGGGCGGGGAGCTGTTTTTT
D gene: .; V gene: TRBV15; J gene: TRBJ2-7; clone size: few; CDR3 protein: CATSRSMGRSGDEQYF; CDR3 DNA: TGTGCCACCAGCAGATCTATGGGCCGATCAGGGGACGAGCAGTACTTC
D gene: TRBD1; V gene: TRBV6-4; J gene: TRBJ2-7; clone size: .; CDR3 protein: CASSGDRGGEQYF; CDR3 DNA: TGTGCCAGCAGTGGCGACAGGGGTGGCGAGCAGTACTTC
D gene: .; V gene: TRBV19; J gene: TRBJ1-1; clone size: few; CDR3 protein: CASSIDSVNTEAFF; CDR3 DNA: TGTGCCAGTAGTATAGACTCAGTAAACACTGAAGCTTTCTTT
D gene: .; V gene: TRBV27; J gene: TRBJ1-6; clone size: .; CDR3 protein: CASSLQPRGPLHF; CDR3 DNA: TGTGCCAGCAGTTTACAGCCGAGAGGACCCCTCCACTTT
D gene: TRBD2; V gene: TRBV28; J gene: TRBJ2-1; clone size: .; CDR3 protein: CASSLLASGISYNEQFF; CDR3 DNA: TGTGCCAGCAGTTTACTTGCTAGCGGGATCTCCTACAATGAGCAGTTCTTC
D gene: .; V gene: TRBV5-8; J gene: TRBJ2-3; clone size: .; CDR3 protein: CASSLGLAVRTDTQYF; CDR3 DNA: TGTGCCAGCAGCTTGGGGCTAGCAGTACGCACAGATACGCAGTATTTT
D gene: .; V gene: TRBV3-1/TRBV3-2; J gene: TRBJ1-3; clone size: .; CDR3 protein: CASSHEGRKGNTIYF; CDR3 DNA: TGTGCCAGCAGCCATGAAGGGAGAAAGGGAAACACCATATATTTT
D gene: .; V gene: TRBV6-6; J gene: TRBJ2-3; clone size: .; CDR3 protein: CASSWDSTDTQYF; CDR3 DNA: TGTGCCAGCAGTTGGGACTCTACAGATACGCAGTATTTT
D gene: TRBD2; V gene: TRBV6-4; J gene: TRBJ2-1; clone size: .; CDR3 protein: CASSEGLPNNEQFF; CDR3 DNA: TGTGCCAGCAGTGAGGGACTACCCAACAATGAGCAGTTCTTC
D gene: .; V gene: TRBV4-1; J gene: TRBJ1-2; clone size: few; CDR3 protein: CASSPPGEGVYGYTF; CDR3 DNA: TGCGCCAGCAGCCCCCCCGGGGAGGGGGTATATGGCTACACCTTC
D gene: TRBD1; V gene: TRBV15; J gene: TRBJ1-2; clone size: .; CDR3 protein: CATSIKNRGYGYTF; CDR3 DNA: TGTGCCACCAGCATAAAAAACAGGGGCTATGGCTACACCTTC
D gene: TRBD1; V gene: TRBV6-6; J gene: TRBJ1-6; clone size: .; CDR3 protein: CATTGTGDSPLHF; CDR3 DNA: TGTGCCACTACCGGGACAGGGGATTCACCCCTCCACTTT
D gene: .; V gene: TRBV4-1; J gene: TRBJ2-2; clone size: .; CDR3 protein: CASSQGSRAVQTGELFF; CDR3 DNA: TGCGCCAGCAGCCAAGGTTCCAGGGCGGTGCAGACCGGGGAGCTGTTTTTT
D gene: .; V gene: TRBV2; J gene: TRBJ1-1; clone size: few; CDR3 protein: CASSNSAEAFF; CDR3 DNA: TGTGCCAGCAGTAATTCGGCTGAAGCTTTCTTT
D gene: TRBD1; V gene: TRBV2; J gene: TRBJ2-7; clone size: few; CDR3 protein: CASSGLRDRSYEQYF; CDR3 DNA: TGTGCCAGCAGTGGGCTTCGGGACAGGAGCTACGAGCAGTACTTC
D gene: TRBD2; V gene: TRBV5-1; J gene: TRBJ2-7; clone size: .; CDR3 protein: CASTESGGTTYEQYF; CDR3 DNA: TGCGCCAGCACAGAATCGGGGGGAACGACCTACGAGCAGTACTTC
D gene: TRBD1; V gene: TRBV28; J gene: TRBJ1-2; clone size: .; CDR3 protein: CASSLLGQGVHGYTF; CDR3 DNA: TGTGCCAGCAGTTTATTAGGACAGGGGGTCCATGGCTACACCTTC
D gene: .; V gene: TRBV10-3; J gene: TRBJ2-2; clone size: .; CDR3 protein: CAISPTGGRTGELFF; CDR3 DNA: TGTGCCATCAGCCCGACAGGTGGGAGAACCGGGGAGCTGTTTTTT
D gene: .; V gene: TRBV6-6; J gene: TRBJ2-7; clone size: few; CDR3 protein: CASSYPIEAQEQYF; CDR3 DNA: TGTGCCAGCAGTTACCCAATAGAAGCGCAAGAGCAGTACTTC
D gene: TRBD1; V gene: TRBV9; J gene: TRBJ1-1; clone size: .; CDR3 protein: CASSPRGPGDTEAFF; CDR3 DNA: TGTGCCAGCAGCCCTAGGGGGCCGGGGGACACTGAAGCTTTCTTT